These T cell receptor beta chains were read from a single sample in a study of T and B cells in COVID-19 patients. MiXCR, run by TCRdb on the multiplex PCR reads, gives a single entry per CDR3 protein. The data contain 5,500 to 8,000 distinct CDR3 sequences, roughly 34% of them seen just once; the ten biggest clones take up roughly 25%. Sequencing was carried out using blood. These TCRs come from a human donor who had recovered from COVID-19. Each CDR3 is given with its conserved first and last residue. Fields, in order: clone size, D gene, J gene, V gene, CDR3 protein, CDR3 DNA. A D gene is named only where the DNA matches it firmly. Rows may omit the clone size; those that give it use once, few, many or a size class.

>.|.|TRBJ1-4|TRBV5-5
CASSRLPGSYNEKLFF
TGTGCCAGCAGCCGGCTTCCGGGATCTTATAATGAAAAACTGTTTTTT
>.|TRBD2|TRBJ2-2|TRBV20-1
CSAFRGGETGELFF
TGCAGTGCTTTCCGGGGGGGCGAGACCGGGGAGCTGTTTTTT
>.|.|TRBJ2-2|TRBV2
CASSNPGLAGELFF
TGTGCCAGCAGTAACCCAGGGTTGGCCGGGGAGCTGTTTTTT
>few|.|TRBJ1-3|TRBV5-6
CASSLRGASNTIYF
TGTGCCAGCAGCTTGAGAGGGGCTAGTAACACCATATATTTT
>.|TRBD1|TRBJ1-6|TRBV10-3
CANGEQGADSPLHF
TGTGCCAACGGGGAGCAGGGGGCGGACTCACCCCTCCACTTT
>medium-sized|.|TRBJ2-1|TRBV19
CASSIYGPPPYNEQFF
TGTGCCAGTAGTATTTACGGCCCGCCACCCTACAATGAGCAGTTCTTC
>.|.|TRBJ1-3|TRBV12-3/TRBV12-4
CASSPQQIGNTIYF
TGTGCCAGCAGTCCACAGCAAATTGGAAACACCATATATTTT
>.|.|TRBJ1-2|TRBV6-5
CASSPVGGGYTF
TGTGCCAGCAGCCCCGTGGGCGGTGGCTACACCTTC
>.|TRBD2|TRBJ2-1|TRBV12-3/TRBV12-4
CASRGLAGGNEQFF
TGTGCCAGCAGAGGACTAGCGGGGGGAAATGAGCAGTTCTTC
>few|TRBD1|TRBJ1-3|TRBV5-5
CASSLGVGQSSGNTIYF
TGTGCCAGCAGCTTAGGTGTGGGACAGAGCTCTGGAAACACCATATATTTT
>medium-sized|TRBD1|TRBJ1-2|TRBV7-7
CASSLETGGHYGYTF
TGTGCCAGCAGCTTAGAGACAGGGGGGCACTATGGCTACACCTTC
>few|.|TRBJ2-3|TRBV7-6
CASSYDSTDTQYF
TGTGCCAGCAGCTACGATAGCACAGATACGCAGTATTTT
>.|.|TRBJ2-6|TRBV27
CASSQPGAGANVLTF
TGTGCCAGCAGTCAGCCGGGGGCTGGGGCCAACGTCCTGACTTTC
>.|TRBD1|TRBJ2-7|TRBV4-2
CASSPAHDRGYEQYF
TGCGCCAGCAGCCCCGCTCATGACAGGGGATACGAGCAGTACTTC
>few|TRBD2|TRBJ2-3|TRBV5-6
CASSKGLAGGTDTQYF
TGTGCCAGCAGCAAAGGACTAGCGGGGGGCACAGATACGCAGTATTTT